These 3 T cell receptor beta chains share one sample of origin, sequenced in a study of blood T cell repertoires in COVID-19. This table comes from immunoSEQ multiplex PCR, and its TCRdb copy is limited to in-frame clones, with some not included. The sample has tens of thousands of clones; around 85% are singletons. Material for sequencing was peripheral blood. Receptor source: a human donor in a cohort sampled during active COVID-19.

The rearrangement links TRBV18 to TRBJ2-3; 8 bases align to TRBD1. V gave up 5 bases and J gave up 5 bases; unmatched junction bases: 3. Germline lookup yields CDR1 KGHSH and CDR2 LQKENI. The CDR3 totals 13 residues. The CDR3: CASSADREDTQYF. Here the CDR3 DNA reads TGTGCCAGCTCAGCGGACAGGGAAGATACGCAGTATTTT.

The rearrangement links TRBV6-6 to TRBJ1-5, with a possible D match to TRBD1 (6 bases). CDR1 and CDR2 (germline): MNHNY, SVGAGI (reference sequence). The CDR3 totals 15 residues. V gave up 5 bases and J gave up 2 bases, with 13 bases separating them. This chain's CDR3 is CASSPTGMGNQPQHF. The CDR3 nucleotides read TGTGCCAGCAGTCCCACAGGGATGGGCAATCAGCCCCAGCATTTT.

The chain uses TRBV5-1 and TRBJ1-6; D call uncertain. In germline, CDR1 is SGHRS, CDR2 YFSETQ. The V end was cut by 4 bases, the J end by 0 bases, with 14 bases between. This CDR3 comprises 17 residues. The CDR3 spells CASSVRAGSSYNSPLHF. The CDR3 nucleotides read TGCGCCAGCAGCGTACGCGCGGGGAGCTCCTATAATTCACCCCTCCACTTT.